One sample yielded the 17 T cell receptor beta chains listed below, sequenced in a study of blood T cell repertoires in COVID-19. Measured with immunoSEQ multiplex PCR; TCRdb has only the in-frame clones, and not every one. This sample has around 50,000 clones, with about 89% found just once. The sample was peripheral blood. These receptors were obtained from a human donor in a cohort sampled during active COVID-19.

The chain employs TRBV12-1 and TRBJ2-3; the D call TRBD1 from the table was never checked on the DNA. TRBV12-1 is a pseudogene segment. The CDR3 runs to 16 residues. CDR3: CASSRPPGTSTDTQYF. In DNA, the CDR3 is TGTGCCAGCTCGCGCCCTCCCGGGACAAGCACAGATACGCAGTATTTT.

CDR3 sequence reads: CASSPRAGYSGANVLTF. CDR3 bases: TGCGCCAGCAGCCCCAGGGCGGGGTACTCTGGGGCCAACGTCCTGACTTTC. The rearrangement joins TRBV4-3 to TRBJ2-6; D is perhaps TRBD2 (6 bases). The CDR3 runs to 17 residues. Germline V CDR1 and CDR2: LGHNA, YSLEER. V lost 4 bases to trimming and J lost 0 bases, with 13 bases between them.

The gene calls are TRBV19 and TRBJ2-3; 8 bases are shared with TRBD2. The CDR3 sequence is 14 residues long. J lost 1 base, V lost 8 bases, and 5 bases had no gene match. Germline CDR1 is LNHDA and CDR2 is SQIVND (reference sequence). The CDR3 coding sequence is TGTGCCAGTCGACTAGCGTTTGGCACAGATACGCAGTATTTT. Encoded protein: CASRLAFGTDTQYF. Together with reference TRBV19 and TRBJ2-3, the CDR3 gives the full variable domain: DGGITQSPKYLFRKEGQNVTLSCEQNLNHDAMYWYRQDPGQGLRLIYYSQIVNDFQKGDIAEGYSVSREKKESFPLTVTSAQKNPTAFYLCASRLAFGTDTQYFGPGTRLTVL.

CDR3 residues: CASSPYRADTEAFF. The CDR3 nucleotides are TGTGCCAGCTCACCATACAGGGCGGACACTGAAGCTTTCTTT. This chain joins TRBV18 and TRBJ1-1; D might be TRBD1 (6 bases). This CDR3 region has 14 residues. V dropped 2 bases and J dropped 3 bases, with 10 bases sitting between them. CDR1 and CDR2 (germline): KGHSH, LQKENI.

The chain is built from TRBV6-5 and TRBJ1-1; unclear D gene. CDR1 is MNHEY and CDR2 is SVGAGI in the germline V gene. Between the trimmed V and J ends, which lost 6 bases and 8 bases, there was a span of 13 bases. The CDR3 has 12 residues. This chain's CDR3 is CASSDYRLEAFF. The CDR3 nucleotides are TGTGCCAGCAGCGATTACCGGTTGGAAGCTTTCTTT.

This chain joins TRBV11-1 and TRBJ2-1; 10 nucleotides line up with TRBD2. V lost 2 bases and J lost 7; bases outside the gene matches: 8. This CDR3 is built from 16 residues. Looked up from germline, CDR1 is SGHAT and CDR2 is FQDESV (reference sequence). This CDR3 reads CASSLIGTSDQNEQFF. CDR3 nucleotide sequence: TGTGCCAGCAGCTTAATCGGGACTAGCGATCAAAATGAGCAGTTCTTC.

The rearrangement links TRBV4-2 to TRBJ2-2; the D gene is possibly TRBD1 (5 bases). Germline V CDR1 and CDR2: LGHNA, YNFKEQ. The CDR3 is 16 residues long. V was shortened by 0 bases and J by 9 bases, with 17 bases between the two germline ends. Here the CDR3 reads CASSQEGQLSHRELFF. DNA for the CDR3: TGTGCCAGCAGCCAAGAGGGGCAGCTCAGCCACCGGGAGCTGTTTTTT.

The V and J genes are TRBV5-1 and TRBJ2-2; no firm D call. Deletions cut 4 bases from V and 2 bases from J, with 3 bases between. Germline values: CDR1 SGHRS, CDR2 YFSETQ. CDR3 length equals 12 residues. The CDR3 region is CASSPNTGELFF. The CDR3 nucleotides are TGCGCCAGCAGCCCAAACACCGGGGAGCTGTTTTTT.

This chain connects TRBV7-2 to TRBJ2-3; 11 bases agree with TRBD2. Trimming at V came to 3 bases and at J to 1 base, leaving 3 bases not matched to a gene. Germline assignment: CDR1 SGHTA and CDR2 FQGNSA. There are 16 residues in the CDR3. CDR3 region: CASSLTSGIGTDTQYF. Here the CDR3 DNA reads TGTGCCAGCAGCTTGACTAGCGGGATAGGCACAGATACGCAGTATTTT.

This chain connects TRBV19 to TRBJ2-5, with D perhaps matching TRBD1 (5 bases). Between the trimmed V and J ends, which lost 4 bases and 5 bases, there was a span of 11 bases. CDR3 length: 13 residues. Per the germline V gene, CDR1 is LNHDA and CDR2 is SQIVND (reference sequence). CDR3 sequence (DNA): TGTGCCAGTAGTAGTCAGGGAAGGGAGACCCAGTACTTC. It specifies CASSSQGRETQYF.

The chain links TRBV3-1 (or the pseudogene TRBV3-2) to TRBJ2-7, with TRBD1 matching 8 bases. The length of the CDR3 is 15 residues. The germline V gene encodes CDR1 LGHDT and CDR2 YNNKEL (reference sequence). Unmatched junction bases numbered 8, after V lost 0 bases and J lost 7 bases. The CDR3, as DNA: TGTGCCAGCAGCCAAGATAGCAGGGGGCGAAAAGAGCAGTACTTC. Encoded protein: CASSQDSRGRKEQYF.

This clone appeared a single time. The V and J genes are TRBV18 and TRBJ2-1; 9 positions agree with TRBD2. CDR1 KGHSH and CDR2 LQKENI come from the germline V gene. The CDR3 sequence is 15 residues long. V dropped 6 bases and J dropped 4; count of bases not matched to a gene: 7. CDR3 sequence: CASSHRGGEYNEQFF. The CDR3 nucleotides read TGTGCCAGCTCGCACCGCGGGGGGGAATACAATGAGCAGTTCTTC.

The V call is TRBV4-2, the J call TRBJ1-2, with 10 positions matching TRBD1. The CDR3 is 14 amino acids. V lost 4 bases and J lost 6; bases outside the gene matches: 5. The germline V gene has CDR1 LGHNA and CDR2 YNFKEQ. CDR3 in amino acids: CASSPDRGPDGYTF. In nucleotides, the CDR3 is TGTGCCAGCAGCCCCGACAGGGGGCCGGATGGCTACACCTTC.

This clone was seen a single time. The genes are TRBV4-1 and TRBJ1-5, with 8 bases aligning to TRBD1. Germline V gives CDR1 MGHRA, CDR2 YSYEKL. The trim removed 1 base at V and 7 bases at J, leaving 12 bases unmatched. This CDR3 has 17 residues. The CDR3 loop reads CASSQGRPGQVVQPQHF. DNA of the CDR3: TGCGCCAGCAGCCAAGGGAGGCCGGGACAGGTAGTGCAGCCCCAGCATTTT.

A few counts support this clone. This chain links TRBV7-9 with TRBJ2-7, with 9 bases matching TRBD1. CDR1 is SEHNR, CDR2 FQNEAQ, per germline (reference sequence). V dropped 0 bases and J dropped 5; count of bases not matched to a gene: 5. The CDR3 covers 15 residues. In nucleotides, the CDR3 is TGTGCCAGCAGCTTAGCCGGGACAGGGAGGCACGAGCAGTACTTC. It encodes CASSLAGTGRHEQYF.

This chain uses TRBV6-6 with TRBJ1-3, with D perhaps TRBD1 (6 bases). V dropped 9 bases and J dropped 3 bases, with 15 bases sitting between them. This CDR3 is 14 amino acids long. Germline V gives CDR1 MNHNY, CDR2 SVGAGI (reference sequence). The CDR3 DNA reads as TGTGCCAGTTCAGTTGGGACAATTGGAAACACCATATATTTT. It yields the protein CASSVGTIGNTIYF.

The chain employs TRBV30 and TRBJ2-3, with 11 nucleotides matching TRBD2. This CDR3 has 13 residues. Per germline, CDR1 GTSNPN and CDR2 SVGIG (reference sequence). Trimming cost V 3 bases and J 4 bases; bases outside gene matches: 0. The CDR3 region is CAWRLAGADTQYF. The CDR3 bases are TGTGCCTGGAGACTAGCGGGAGCAGATACGCAGTATTTT.